The 18 T cell receptor beta chains below were found in one sample sequenced in a study of post-analysis software for immune sequencing data. For these TCRs, the target antigens are not known. Carried by the TCR beta cDNA libraries were unique molecular identifiers. A single record per CDR3 protein comes from TCRdb applying MiXCR to the PCR reads. Here the sample spans about 380,000 distinct CDR3 sequences, around 37% being singletons. Findings of the study overall: Comparison of patients with controls showed five TRBV segments more frequent in patients, TRBV5-6, TRBV5-1 and TRBV20-1 among them.

Sequenced: blood. Every receptor here comes from a girl between 10 and 17 years old with multiple sclerosis.

This clonotype appeared a few times. CDR3 DNA sequence: TGTGCCAGCAGCGTAGGCCCCCGACAGGGACTAGCGGAAGATACGCAGTATTTT. Translation gives CASSVGPRQGLAEDTQYF. V and J are TRBV9 and TRBJ2-3; TRBD2 aligns across 11 bases. Germline CDR1 SGDLS, CDR2 YYNGEE. J gave up 5 bases and V 0 bases, and 11 bases lay outside the gene matches. This CDR3 region has 18 residues.

This clonotype has just a few counts. CDR3 in DNA: TGTGCCAGCCTCAAAAGGGGGTCTAACACCGGGGAGCTGTTTTTT. Translation: CASLKRGSNTGELFF. This chain connects TRBV2 to TRBJ2-2, with D possibly matching TRBD1 (6 bases). Germline CDR1 reads SNHLY; CDR2 reads FYNNEI. CDR3 size: 15 residues. With 8 bases removed from V and 2 bases from J, the gap between germline ends came to 15 bases.

The rearrangement joins TRBV20-1 to TRBJ2-7; 9 bases line up with TRBD2. Looked up from germline, CDR1 is DFQATT and CDR2 is SNEGSKA (reference sequence). The CDR3 consists of 14 residues. After removal of 3 bases from V and 3 bases from J, the junction contained 6 bases not matched to a gene. CDR3 coding DNA: TGCAGTGCTAGCGCTAGCGGGGTATTCTACGAGCAGTACTTC. Translated, it gives CSASASGVFYEQYF.

The V gene is TRBV9, the J gene TRBJ1-6; the D is unclear. V was clipped by 5 bases and J by 9 bases, with 12 bases between them. CDR1 is SGDLS, CDR2 YYNGEE, per germline. This CDR3 is 13 amino acids long. Written as DNA, the CDR3 is TGTGCCAGCAGGAAAGGAGGAGCTTCACCCCTCCACTTT. This encodes CASRKGGASPLHF.

The chain carries TRBV20-1 and TRBJ2-7; TRBD2 matches at 13 bases. CDR1 is DFQATT, CDR2 SNEGSKA, per germline (reference sequence). V trimming: 3 bases; J trimming: 6 bases; junction bases outside the gene matches: 5. The CDR3 has 14 residues. The CDR3 nucleotides are TGCAGTGCTAGCCCGACTAGCGGGGGGAGCGAGCAGTACTTC. It codes for CSASPTSGGSEQYF.

This clonotype was detected a few times. The chain couples TRBV6-5 to TRBJ2-3; no reliable D call. CDR1 MNHEY and CDR2 SVGAGI come from the germline V gene. V lost 6 bases and J 5 bases, leaving 6 bases between the germline ends. The CDR3 extends over 11 amino acids. The CDR3 reads CASRQGDTQYF. For the CDR3, the DNA is TGTGCCAGCAGGCAAGGAGATACGCAGTATTTT.

The chain uses TRBV20-1 and TRBJ1-5; TRBD1 aligns across 10 bases. Germline CDR1 is DFQATT and CDR2 is SNEGSKA (reference sequence). J lost 5 bases, V lost 6 bases, and 4 bases had no gene match. This CDR3 is 13 amino acids long. For the CDR3, the DNA is TGCAGTGCCGCGGGACAGGGGTATCAGCCCCAGCATTTT. Translation: CSAAGQGYQPQHF.

V gene TRBV12-3 or TRBV12-4 combines with J gene TRBJ2-3, with TRBD1 identical over 9 bases. V was clipped by 7 bases and J by 6 bases; unmatched bases: 8. This CDR3 is built from 14 residues. As DNA, the CDR3 is TGTGCCAGCACCCGGGACAGGGTCTCGGATACGCAGTATTTT. It specifies CASTRDRVSDTQYF.

The rearrangement uses TRBV27 and TRBJ2-3; D may be TRBD2 (6 bases). The ends were cut back, 4 bases at V and 5 bases at J, with 16 bases in the middle. The CDR3 has 15 amino acids. CDR1 is MNHEY, CDR2 SMNVEV, per germline (reference sequence). The CDR3 is CASSWGAAGIDTQYF. In nucleotides, the CDR3 is TGTGCCAGCAGTTGGGGAGCGGCGGGGATAGATACGCAGTATTTT.

The table lists this clonotype with a few counts. This sequence joins TRBV20-1 and TRBJ2-1; the match to TRBD2 covers 15 bases. This CDR3 has 16 amino acids. The J segment lost 8 bases and the V segment lost 5 bases, leaving 10 bases of the junction unmatched. CDR1 and CDR2 from the germline V gene are DFQATT and SNEGSKA (reference sequence). CDR3 sequence (DNA): TGCAGTGCTTGTCCGGGACTAGCGGGGGGATACTATGAGCAGTTCTTC. As protein: CSACPGLAGGYYEQFF.

This chain uses TRBV4-3 with TRBJ1-2, with no clear D. This CDR3 has 13 residues. Trimming pared 0 bases from V and 6 bases from J, leaving 8 bases between. Germline CDR1 is LGHNA and CDR2 is YSLEER. CDR3 sequence reads: CASSQDGQNGYTF. Written as DNA, the CDR3 is TGCGCCAGCAGCCAAGATGGTCAGAATGGCTACACCTTC.

V gene TRBV12-3 or TRBV12-4 combines with J gene TRBJ2-7; TRBD2 matches at 11 bases. With 5 bases clipped from V and 3 bases from J, the junction kept 21 bases outside the gene matches. This CDR3 is built from 20 residues. CDR3 DNA sequence: TGTGCCAGCAGTCCTAATATCGACAGGATCCCTAGCGGGGGGTACTACGAGCAGTACTTC. Protein sequence: CASSPNIDRIPSGGYYEQYF.

This clonotype was detected only a few times. V gene TRBV20-1 combines with J gene TRBJ2-1, with 11 positions matching TRBD2. V lost 0 bases and J lost 1; bases outside the gene matches: 2. CDR1 and CDR2 from the germline V gene are DFQATT and SNEGSKA (reference sequence). This CDR3 is built from 16 residues. The CDR3 region is CSARDGLAGSYNEQFF. The DNA of the CDR3 is TGCAGTGCTAGAGATGGACTAGCGGGTTCCTACAATGAGCAGTTCTTC.

The V and J genes are TRBV13 and TRBJ2-7; D is possibly TRBD1 (5 bases). The CDR3 runs to 17 residues. V was clipped by 4 bases and J by 0 bases, with 19 bases between them. Germline CDR1 is PRHDT and CDR2 is FYEKMQ (reference sequence). The CDR3 nucleotides are TGTGCCAGCAGCTATTTAACCGGCAGGGCGAGCTCCTACGAGCAGTACTTC. It specifies CASSYLTGRASSYEQYF.

Points on this clonotype: This may stem from a read error, because a much larger clone lies one nucleotide away. The J gene is TRBJ2-5, the V gene TRBV7-6; a weak D match, TRBD1 (6 bases). The CDR3 length is 15 residues. Germline CDR1 is SGHVS and CDR2 is FNYEAQ. The CDR3 nucleotides read TGTGCCAGCAGCTCAAAGCCCCGGGACAAAGAGACCCGGTACTTC. This codes for CASSSKPRDKETRYF.

The V call is TRBV7-8, the J call TRBJ2-3; TRBD1 agrees at 9 bases. Germline V gene lookup returns CDR1 SGHVS and CDR2 FQNEAQ. This CDR3 has 14 amino acids. Trimming took 4 bases from V and 3 from J; bases not matched to a gene: 2. The CDR3 protein is CASSYGTGTDTQYF. For the CDR3, the DNA is TGTGCCAGCAGCTATGGGACAGGGACAGATACGCAGTATTTT.

This clonotype turned up a few times. The V call is TRBV14, the J call TRBJ2-7, with TRBD1 matching over 9 bases. After removal of 4 bases from V and 3 bases from J, the junction contained 13 bases not matched to a gene. This CDR3 is 17 amino acids long. Looked up from germline, CDR1 is SGHDN and CDR2 is FVKESK. CDR3 protein: CASSRSGTGMISYEQYF. The CDR3 DNA reads TGTGCCAGCAGCCGATCCGGGACAGGGATGATTAGCTACGAGCAGTACTTC.

The V gene is TRBV20-1, the J gene TRBJ2-5, with a weak D call TRBD2 (6 bases). Trimming shortened V by 0 bases and J by 5 bases, and 16 bases separated the two germline ends. CDR1 is DFQATT and CDR2 is SNEGSKA in the germline V gene (reference sequence). CDR3 length equals 15 residues. CDR3 in DNA: TGCAGTGCTAGAGATCCTAGCCGGCGGGATGAGACCCAGTACTTC. Translating gives CSARDPSRRDETQYF.